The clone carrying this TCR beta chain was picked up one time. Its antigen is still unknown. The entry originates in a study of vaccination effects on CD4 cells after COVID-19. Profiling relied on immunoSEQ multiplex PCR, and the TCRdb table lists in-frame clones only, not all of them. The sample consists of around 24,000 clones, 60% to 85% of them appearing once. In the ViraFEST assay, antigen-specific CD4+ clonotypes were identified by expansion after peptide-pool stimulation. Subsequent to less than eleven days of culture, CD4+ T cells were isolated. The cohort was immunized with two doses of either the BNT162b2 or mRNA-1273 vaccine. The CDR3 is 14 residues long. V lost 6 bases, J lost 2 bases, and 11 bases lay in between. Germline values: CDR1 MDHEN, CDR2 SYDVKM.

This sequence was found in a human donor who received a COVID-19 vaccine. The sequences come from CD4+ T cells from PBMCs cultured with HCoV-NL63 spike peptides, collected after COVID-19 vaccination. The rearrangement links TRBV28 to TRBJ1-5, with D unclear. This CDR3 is CASSFRSGNQPQHF. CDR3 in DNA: TGTGCCAGCAGCTTCCGGTCCGGCAATCAGCCCCAGCATTTT.